This entry features one T cell receptor (beta chain) sequence. The antigen remains undetermined. Amplification yielded TCR beta CDR3 regions, with RNA transcripts as the source. Researchers ran a first-round RT-PCR on the TCR CDR3 using the HTBI primer set. TCRdb ran MiXCR on the multiplex PCR reads and lists one entry per CDR3 protein. This repertoire shows fewer than 900,000 distinct CDR3 sequences, roughly 20% found once; its top ten account for 15% to 20%. Germline CDR1 reads MNHEY; CDR2 reads SMNVEV (reference sequence). The CDR3 spans 13 residues. V lost 4 bases, J lost 5 bases, and 11 bases lay in between. Patients between 18 and 65 years old had hyperthyroidism, newly diagnosed and lasting under 2 months. The data were obtained in a study of T cells in Graves' hyperthyroidism and ophthalmopathy. Study-level background: Peripheral blood was secured at the point of initial diagnosis, before any treatment. Overall study findings and caveats: Expanded thyroid clonotypes (above 0.001) were mostly also found in blood.

The sequence was collected from a woman in her forties or fifties with Graves' hyperthyroidism that later progressed to Graves' ophthalmopathy. Sequenced input: blood. V usage is TRBV27 and J usage is TRBJ2-5; either TRBD1 or TRBD2 may fit D (5 bases each). CDR3 region: CASSSSWGETQYF. CDR3 bases: TGTGCCAGCAGTTCGTCCTGGGGGGAGACCCAGTACTTC.